Following are 20 T cell receptor beta chains from one sample sequenced in a study of Tregs in tolerant kidney transplant recipients. Sequencing used immunoSEQ multiplex PCR; TCRdb keeps in-frame clones, though not all of them. The data show about 110,000 clones, roughly 90% seen once. The sequences come from CD4+ T cells from blood, collected before the transplant. The receptors here all came from a human donor who received a combined kidney and bone marrow transplant.

Only one count was recorded for this clone. CDR3 DNA sequence: TGTGCCAGCAGCTTACGACGACTAGCGGGGGGGTCCGATACGCAGTATTTT. Translating gives CASSLRRLAGGSDTQYF. The chain joins TRBV5-4 to TRBJ2-3, with TRBD2 matching 14 bases. The CDR3 is 17 residues long. The trim removed 2 bases at V and 6 bases at J, leaving 8 bases unmatched. Germline values: CDR1 SGHNT, CDR2 YYREEE (reference sequence).

This chain joins TRBV28 and TRBJ2-7; no reliable D call. This CDR3 spans 12 amino acids. Germline V gene data show CDR1 as MDHEN and CDR2 as SYDVKM. Trimming pared 5 bases from V and 2 bases from J, leaving 7 bases between. The CDR3 sequence: CASSLSPYEQYF. The CDR3 DNA reads TGTGCCAGCAGTCTCTCTCCCTACGAGCAGTACTTC.

The rearrangement joins TRBV19 to TRBJ2-2; no firm D call. The V gene's germline CDR1 is LNHDA and CDR2 SQIVND (reference sequence). V lost 7 bases and J lost 4, with 16 bases in between. This CDR3 is 15 amino acids long. The CDR3 nucleotides read TGTGCCAGTACTCTCGCGGTAGAAAGCACCGGGGAGCTGTTTTTT. Its translation is CASTLAVESTGELFF.

The gene calls are TRBV5-1 and TRBJ2-1; possible D gene TRBD1, 6 bases. Germline V gives CDR1 SGHRS, CDR2 YFSETQ. Between the trimmed V and J ends, which lost 2 bases and 2 bases, there was a span of 17 bases. CDR3 length: 17 residues. The CDR3 protein is CASSFTTNPGAYNEQFF. The CDR3 DNA is TGCGCCAGCAGCTTTACCACAAATCCAGGGGCCTACAATGAGCAGTTCTTC.

This chain links TRBV30 with TRBJ2-1, with D possibly TRBD1 on 6 matching bases. Trimming cost V 1 base and J 7 bases, with 8 bases left between them. Looked up from germline, CDR1 is GTSNPN and CDR2 is SVGIG (reference sequence). This CDR3 has 12 amino acids. CDR3 nucleotides: TGTGCCTGGAGTGGCGACAGGAATGAGCAGTTCTTC. Translated, it gives CAWSGDRNEQFF.

V usage is TRBV5-1 and J usage is TRBJ2-6, with TRBD1 matching over 8 bases. CDR1 is SGHRS and CDR2 is YFSETQ in the germline V gene. V dropped 7 bases and J dropped 2; count of bases not matched to a gene: 2. There are 14 residues in the CDR3. CDR3 sequence reads: CASEQGAGANVLTF. The DNA for the CDR3 is TGCGCCAGCGAACAGGGGGCTGGGGCCAACGTCCTGACTTTC.

The rearrangement links TRBV5-1 to TRBJ2-7; the match to TRBD1 covers 7 bases. This CDR3 spans 14 amino acids. V lost 0 bases to trimming and J lost 5 bases; unmatched junction nucleotides: 5. Germline lookup yields CDR1 SGHRS and CDR2 YFSETQ. The CDR3 nucleotides read TGCGCCAGCAGCTTGGGAGGGGGCATCAACGAGCAGTACTTC. Translated: CASSLGGGINEQYF.

This clone was detected once. The rearrangement links TRBV9 to TRBJ2-2, with 8 bases identical to TRBD1. V gave up 1 base and J gave up 4 bases; unmatched junction bases: 3. The CDR3 is made up of 15 amino acids. Germline values: CDR1 SGDLS, CDR2 YYNGEE. CDR3 region: CASSVQGALTGELFF. The CDR3 DNA follows: TGTGCCAGCAGCGTACAGGGGGCCCTCACCGGGGAGCTGTTTTTT.

The chain recombines TRBV7-7 with TRBJ2-1; 11 bases fit TRBD2. Germline V gene sequence: CDR1 SSHAT, CDR2 FNYEAQ (reference sequence). The CDR3 has 15 amino acids. Trimming at V came to 5 bases and at J to 12 bases, leaving 12 bases not matched to a gene. CDR3 loop: CASSPISGRAGRQFF. In nucleotides, the CDR3 is TGTGCCAGCAGCCCGATTAGCGGGAGGGCCGGTCGGCAGTTCTTC.

The chain recombines TRBV7-9 with TRBJ2-2; D uncertain. The CDR3 is 13 amino acids. The V end was cut by 2 bases, the J end by 3 bases, with 4 bases between. Germline V lookup: CDR1 SEHNR, CDR2 FQNEAQ (reference sequence). As DNA, the CDR3 is TGTGCCAGCAGCTTACTAGACACCGGGGAGCTGTTTTTT. It translates to CASSLLDTGELFF.

This clone appeared a few times. This chain joins TRBV9 and TRBJ1-5; tentative D call: TRBD1 (5 bases). Looked up from germline, CDR1 is SGDLS and CDR2 is YYNGEE. The V gene lost 4 bases and the J gene lost 5 bases, with 10 bases spanning the gap. The CDR3 has 13 residues. The CDR3 sequence is CASSRDRDQPQHF. In DNA form, the CDR3 reads TGTGCCAGCAGCCGAGACAGAGATCAGCCCCAGCATTTT.

The J gene is TRBJ1-1, the V gene TRBV28, with 8 nucleotides matching TRBD1. This CDR3 spans 14 amino acids. Per germline, CDR1 MDHEN and CDR2 SYDVKM. J lost 5 bases, V lost 7 bases, and 9 bases had no gene match. CDR3 sequence (DNA): TGTGCCAGCACTCAGTCAGGGGGCTGGACTGAAGCTTTCTTT. This gives the protein CASTQSGGWTEAFF. The whole variable domain, filled in from reference TRBV28 and TRBJ1-1, reads DVKVTQSSRYLVKRTGEKVFLECVQDMDHENMFWYRQDPGLGLRLIYFSYDVKMKEKGDIPEGYSVSREKKERFSLILESASTNQTSMYLCASTQSGGWTEAFFGQGTRLTVV.

This chain links TRBV6-5 with TRBJ2-7, with TRBD1 identical over 7 bases. The germline V gene encodes CDR1 MNHEY and CDR2 SVGAGI. J lost 2 bases, V lost 8 bases, and 6 bases had no gene match. The CDR3 length is 13 residues. In nucleotides, the CDR3 is TGTGCCAGCTGGACAGGCACGACCTACGAGCAGTACTTC. It specifies CASWTGTTYEQYF.

Worth noting for this clone: At one of its ends the junction is not consistent with the germline gene, which may arise from a read error. The chain couples TRBV13 to TRBJ1-2, with no clear D. This CDR3 is built from 15 residues. The V gene's germline CDR1 is PRHDT and CDR2 FYEKMQ (reference sequence). The CDR3 coding sequence is TGTGCCAGCAACTTAGGGTTGCGCGGTCGATATGGCTACACCTTC. Encoded protein: CASNLGLRGRYGYTF.

This rearrangement joins TRBV7-2 to TRBJ2-3, with a possible D match to TRBD2 (6 bases). Trimming pared 5 bases from V and 2 bases from J, leaving 11 bases between. CDR3 length: 14 residues. Germline V gene data show CDR1 as SGHTA and CDR2 as FQGNSA. CDR3 protein: CASSPGLSTDTQYF. Written as DNA, the CDR3 is TGTGCCAGCAGCCCGGGACTCTCCACAGATACGCAGTATTTT.

The V call is TRBV6-6, the J call TRBJ1-2; D not certain. Trimming pared 0 bases from V and 3 bases from J, leaving 11 bases between. This CDR3 is built from 15 residues. Germline V gives CDR1 MNHNY, CDR2 SVGAGI (reference sequence). The CDR3 sequence is CASSYSSTVYYGYTF. CDR3 bases: TGTGCCAGCAGTTACTCGTCTACAGTTTACTATGGCTACACCTTC.

This clone turned up a few times. The CDR3 DNA reads as TGCGCCAGCAGGGACGGACTCGCGGGCTCACCCCTCCACTTT. Protein product: CASRDGLAGSPLHF. The chain recombines TRBV10-1 with TRBJ1-6; D unclear. CDR1 and CDR2 (germline): WNHNN, SYGVQD (reference sequence). CDR3 size: 14 residues. Trimming removed 6 bases from V and 10 bases from J, with 16 bases in between.

The CDR3 spells CASSTDKGHSYEQYF. CDR3 coding DNA: TGCGCCAGCAGCACAGACAAGGGGCACTCCTACGAGCAGTACTTC. V gene TRBV5-1 combines with J gene TRBJ2-7, with D perhaps TRBD1 (5 bases). Germline V lookup: CDR1 SGHRS, CDR2 YFSETQ. V lost 4 bases to trimming and J lost 0 bases, with 14 bases between them. This CDR3 is 15 amino acids long.

The J gene is TRBJ2-1, the V gene TRBV6-5, with 7 positions matching TRBD1. Germline values: CDR1 MNHEY, CDR2 SVGAGI. The CDR3 consists of 13 residues. V shed 9 bases and J 8 bases; nucleotides not matched to a gene: 10. CDR3: CASNRGVSDEQFF. The DNA for the CDR3 is TGTGCCAGTAACAGGGGAGTTAGCGATGAGCAGTTCTTC.

The chain recombines TRBV7-6 with TRBJ2-7; TRBD1 is a possible D gene (6 bases). The CDR3 is 13 amino acids. Trimming shortened V by 4 bases and J by 7 bases, and 14 bases separated the two germline ends. Germline assignment: CDR1 SGHVS and CDR2 FNYEAQ. The CDR3 region is CASSSTGLGEQYF. CDR3 DNA: TGTGCCAGCAGCTCTACAGGGTTGGGGGAGCAGTACTTC. The full variable domain, completed using reference TRBV7-6 and TRBJ2-7, is GAGVSQSPRYKVTKRGQDVALRCDPISGHVSLYWYRQALGQGPEFLTYFNYEAQQDKSGLPNDRFSAERPEGSISTLTIQRTEQRDSAMYRCASSSTGLGEQYFGPGTRLTVT.